A single sample is the source of the 20 T cell receptor beta chains below, sequenced in a study of cytomegalovirus exposure and HLA in healthy donors. The PCR employed 60 Vbeta primers together with 13 Jbeta primers. Repertoires were generated with immunoSEQ multiplex PCR, while TCRdb's copy carries only in-frame clones and drops some. Recorded for this sample: around 31,000 clones. Sequenced: PBMCs. The receptors derive from a female donor in good health and CMV-seronegative.

CDR3 sequence reads: CASSQGRGGNYTF. The DNA of the CDR3 is TGTGCCAGCAGTCAAGGAAGGGGGGGAAACTACACCTTC. This chain links TRBV25-1 with TRBJ1-2; D might be TRBD1 (6 bases). This CDR3 comprises 13 residues. In germline, CDR1 is MGHDK, CDR2 SYGVNS. V shed 5 bases and J shed 10 bases, with 17 bases lying between them.

The chain joins TRBV4-3 to TRBJ2-7; 10 nucleotides agree with TRBD1. V dropped 5 bases and J dropped 1; count of bases not matched to a gene: 5. CDR1 is LGHNA, CDR2 YSLEER, per germline. The CDR3 extends over 15 amino acids. CDR3 residues: CASSKRTGGSYEQYF. DNA of the CDR3: TGCGCCAGCAGCAAAAGGACAGGGGGTTCCTACGAGCAGTACTTC.

The chain links TRBV5-1 to TRBJ1-4, with 12 positions matching TRBD1. CDR3 length: 16 amino acids. Germline assignment: CDR1 SGHRS and CDR2 YFSETQ. Germline trimming cut 0 bases from V and 5 bases from J; bases unmatched to any gene: 2. The CDR3 is CASSLAGTGGNEKLFF. In nucleotides, the CDR3 is TGCGCCAGCAGCTTGGCCGGGACAGGGGGCAATGAAAAACTGTTTTTT.

The chain combines TRBV11-3 with TRBJ2-7; the match to TRBD1 covers 7 bases. CDR3 size: 15 residues. Germline V gives CDR1 SGHNT, CDR2 YENEEA. The J segment lost 1 base and the V segment lost 5 bases, leaving 8 bases of the junction unmatched. CDR3 sequence reads: CASSPGTAYSYEQYF. Here the CDR3 DNA reads TGTGCCAGCAGCCCAGGGACAGCCTATTCCTACGAGCAGTACTTC.

The rearrangement uses TRBV10-3 and TRBJ1-5; D is undetermined. The CDR3 is made up of 14 amino acids. Trimming pared 3 bases from V and 6 bases from J, leaving 12 bases between. Germline V gene data show CDR1 as ENHRY and CDR2 as SYGVKD. CDR3 sequence: CAISDPDRGQPQHF. In DNA, the CDR3 is TGTGCCATCAGTGACCCCGACCGGGGTCAGCCCCAGCATTTT.

The rearrangement links TRBV6-1 to TRBJ1-2, with D possibly matching TRBD1 (5 bases). The CDR3 covers 13 residues. Deletions cut 1 base from V and 2 bases from J, with 5 bases between. Germline-derived CDR1 and CDR2 are MNHNS and SASEGT. DNA of the CDR3: TGTGCCAGCAGTGAAGGGGGCAACTATGGCTACACCTTC. The encoded protein is CASSEGGNYGYTF.

J is TRBJ2-5 and V is TRBV2, with D possibly TRBD2 on 6 matching bases. CDR3 length: 14 residues. Trimming cost V 1 base and J 10 bases, with 16 bases left between them. CDR1 is SNHLY, CDR2 FYNNEI, per germline. The CDR3 here is CASSEVGGIGNQYF. DNA of the CDR3: TGTGCCAGCAGTGAAGTAGGAGGGATCGGGAACCAGTACTTC.

Note on this clone: Different DNA sequences within this sample yield the same CDR3. The V gene is TRBV4-3, the J gene TRBJ2-1, with 12 bases lining up with TRBD1. Looked up from germline, CDR1 is LGHNA and CDR2 is YSLEER. The CDR3 length is 17 residues. The junction had 11 bases not matched to a gene; V was cut back by 4 bases and J by 7 bases. CDR3 sequence (DNA): TGCGCCAGCAGCCCTCCATGGGGACAGGGGGCGCGTAATGAGCAGTTCTTC. As protein: CASSPPWGQGARNEQFF.

The CDR3 is CASITGGGAYNEQFF. The CDR3 nucleotides read TGTGCCAGCATCACAGGCGGGGGGGCCTACAATGAGCAGTTCTTC. The chain carries TRBV11-3 and TRBJ2-1; 9 positions agree with TRBD2. The V gene's germline CDR1 is SGHNT and CDR2 YENEEA. The CDR3 has 15 residues. Trimming removed 7 bases from V and 2 bases from J; junction bases left unmatched: 6.

This chain uses TRBV7-3 with TRBJ2-7; 10 nucleotides agree with TRBD2. Germline V gene data show CDR1 as SGHTA and CDR2 as FQGTGA. The length of the CDR3 is 14 residues. Trimming removed 5 bases from V and 4 bases from J; junction bases left unmatched: 5. Here the CDR3 reads CASSPSGGAYEQYF. The CDR3 DNA reads TGTGCCAGCAGCCCGAGCGGGGGGGCTTACGAGCAGTACTTC.

J is TRBJ2-7 and V is TRBV7-8; possibly TRBD1 for D (5 bases). Germline V gives CDR1 SGHVS, CDR2 FQNEAQ. V lost 2 bases and J 3 bases, leaving 5 bases between the germline ends. This CDR3 contains 12 residues. This CDR3 is CASSLQGYEQYF. The DNA for the CDR3 is TGTGCCAGCAGCTTACAGGGCTACGAGCAGTACTTC.

The chain combines TRBV7-6 with TRBJ1-4; TRBD1 might be the D (5 bases). The CDR3 has 14 residues. Per the germline V gene, CDR1 is SGHVS and CDR2 is FNYEAQ. V was pared by 1 base and J by 6 bases, with 9 bases between. The CDR3 region has the DNA TGTGCCAGCAGCTTAGTGGCAGGGTATGAAAAACTGTTTTTT. Amino acid sequence: CASSLVAGYEKLFF.

J is TRBJ1-1 and V is TRBV6-5; 7 nucleotides agree with TRBD1. V gave up 7 bases and J gave up 4 bases; unmatched junction bases: 9. The CDR3 consists of 14 residues. Germline V gene data show CDR1 as MNHEY and CDR2 as SVGAGI. Here the CDR3 reads CASKDSGGPTEAFF. The CDR3 DNA follows: TGTGCCAGCAAGGATTCAGGGGGACCCACTGAAGCTTTCTTT.

V gene TRBV9 combines with J gene TRBJ2-7; tentatively, D is TRBD2 (7 bases). The CDR3 extends over 16 amino acids. Germline lookup yields CDR1 SGDLS and CDR2 YYNGEE. V was pared by 3 bases and J by 2 bases, with 18 bases between. The CDR3 loop is CASSEGGDNLAYEQYF. CDR3 bases: TGTGCCAGCAGCGAAGGGGGGGACAACCTGGCCTACGAGCAGTACTTC.

The chain carries TRBV6-1 and TRBJ1-5, with unresolved D. Germline lookup yields CDR1 MNHNS and CDR2 SASEGT. The V gene lost 7 bases and the J gene lost 7 bases, with 17 bases spanning the gap. The CDR3 is 14 amino acids. The CDR3 nucleotides read TGTGCCAGCACTAGCGGGCCCCCGCGGCAGCCCCAGCATTTT. This codes for CASTSGPPRQPQHF.

CDR3 in amino acids: CASSPRRERGVNTEAFF. In DNA, the CDR3 is TGTGCCAGCAGCCCACGGCGGGAAAGGGGAGTGAACACTGAAGCTTTCTTT. This rearrangement joins TRBV7-9 to TRBJ1-1; tentative D call: TRBD1 (5 bases). Trimming took 5 bases from V and 0 from J, leaving 19 bases between them. This CDR3 comprises 17 residues. The V gene's germline CDR1 is SEHNR and CDR2 FQNEAQ (reference sequence).

The J gene is TRBJ2-2, the V gene TRBV7-2; TRBD1 is a possible D gene (6 bases). The CDR3 sequence is 12 residues long. Germline V CDR1 and CDR2: SGHTA, FQGNSA. DNA of the CDR3: TGTGCAGGGGGACGGAACACCGGGGAGCTGTTTTTT. Translating gives CAGGRNTGELFF. Full variable domain (outside the CDR3, taken from reference TRBV7-2 and TRBJ2-2): GAGVSQSPSNKVTEKGKDVELRCDPISGHTALYWYRQSLGQGLEFLIYFQGNSAPDKSGLPSDRFSAERTGGSVSTLTIQRTQQEDSAVYLCAGGRNTGELFFGEGSRLTVL.

The chain carries TRBV7-9 and TRBJ2-7, with D perhaps matching TRBD1 (5 bases). Trimming stripped 5 bases from V and 3 bases from J, with 8 bases between. Per germline, CDR1 SEHNR and CDR2 FQNEAQ (reference sequence). This CDR3 spans 12 amino acids. The CDR3 spells CASSPDIYEQYF. The DNA of the CDR3 is TGTGCCAGCAGCCCGGACATCTACGAGCAGTACTTC. Based on the CDR3 plus reference TRBV7-9 and TRBJ2-7, the full variable domain is DTGVSQNPRHKITKRGQNVTFRCDPISEHNRLYWYRQTLGQGPEFLTYFQNEAQLEKSRLLSDRFSAERPKGSFSTLEIQRTEQGDSAMYLCASSPDIYEQYFGPGTRLTVT.

The genes are TRBV6-5 and TRBJ1-1; tentative D call: TRBD1 (5 bases). This CDR3 contains 15 residues. Germline lookup yields CDR1 MNHEY and CDR2 SVGAGI. Trimming removed 6 bases from V and 3 bases from J, with 17 bases in between. The chain's CDR3 is CASRPTPGRYTEAFF. CDR3 nucleotides: TGTGCCAGCAGACCTACCCCAGGGCGTTACACTGAAGCTTTCTTT.

This chain uses TRBV15 with TRBJ1-3; D is uncertain. Trimming pared 1 base from V and 4 bases from J, leaving 14 bases between. This CDR3 spans 16 amino acids. Looked up from germline, CDR1 is LNHNV and CDR2 is YYDKDF (reference sequence). The CDR3 DNA is TGTGCCACCAGCAGAGTTCCGGCAGGATCCGGAAACACCATATATTTT. Translating gives CATSRVPAGSGNTIYF.